This entry concerns a single T cell receptor (beta chain). The antigen is undetermined. Unmatched junction bases numbered 9, after V lost 3 bases and J lost 4 bases. The CDR3 runs 16 residues. In germline, CDR1 is SGHRS, CDR2 YFSETQ. Profiled with immunoSEQ multiplex PCR; TCRdb holds only in-frame clones, not every one. The table shows about 120,000 clones, with more than 80% occurring only once. The data originate from a study of radiotherapy plus CTLA-4 blockade in lung cancer. Study information: An objective response was seen in 15% to 20% of patients, and disease control in around 33%.

Study-level results: Tumor-origin TCR clones grew in blood after radiotherapy plus ipilimumab. Early blood T cell clone changes and increased post-radiation serum interferon-beta were reportedly the strongest response predictors.

The V gene is TRBV5-1, the J gene TRBJ2-1, with 8 nucleotides matching TRBD2. The input for sequencing was peripheral blood, taken from a patient treated with radiotherapy plus ipilimumab. The sequence came from a human donor with non-small cell lung cancer that progressed on radiotherapy plus ipilimumab. CDR3 sequence: CASSSLKAGVYNEQFF. The CDR3 DNA is TGCGCCAGCAGCTCCCTAAAAGCGGGAGTGTACAATGAGCAGTTCTTC.